This T cell receptor beta chain was profiled in a study of OX40 agonist ivuxolimab in advanced cancers. Study at large: Ivuxolimab doses were 0.01, 0.1, 0.3, 1.5, 3 or 10 mg/kg every 2 weeks. Enrollees could have had prior anti-PD-1, anti-PD-L1 or anti-CTLA-4 therapy, which about 40% had received.

Produced via immunoSEQ multiplex PCR; TCRdb's table is partial and in-frame only. In the table there are about 56,000 clones, 82% of which are singletons. The CDR3 length is 16 residues. The V gene end was trimmed by 0 bases and the J gene end by 2 bases; junction bases not matched to a gene: 6. Germline CDR1 is SGHTA and CDR2 is FQGNSA. Note on this clone: Only one base separates this from a far larger clonotype, so it likely reflects a read error. The same CDR3 also results from other DNA sequences found in this sample.

This clonotype was obtained from an adult with an advanced solid tumor such as melanoma, head and neck, liver or kidney cancer. The sequencing here drew on CD4+ or CD8+ T cells sorted from blood, taken in a trial of the OX40 agonist ivuxolimab. The rearrangement joins TRBV7-2 to TRBJ2-5, with 7 bases identical to TRBD2. The CDR3 spells CASSLAGTGGQETQYF. The CDR3 region has the DNA TGTGCCAGCAGCTTAGCCGGGACGGGGGGACAAGAGACCCAGTACTTC.